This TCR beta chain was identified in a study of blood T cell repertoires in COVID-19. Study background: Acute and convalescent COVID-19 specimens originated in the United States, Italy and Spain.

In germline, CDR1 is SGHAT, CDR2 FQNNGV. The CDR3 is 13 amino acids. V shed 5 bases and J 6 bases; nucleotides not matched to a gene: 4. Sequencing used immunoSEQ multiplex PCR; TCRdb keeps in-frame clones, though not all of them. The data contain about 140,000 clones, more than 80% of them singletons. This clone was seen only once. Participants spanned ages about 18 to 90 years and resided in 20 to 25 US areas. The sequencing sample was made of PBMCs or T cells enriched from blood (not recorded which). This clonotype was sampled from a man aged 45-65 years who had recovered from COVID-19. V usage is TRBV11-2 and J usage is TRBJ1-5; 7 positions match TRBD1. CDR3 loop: CASSQDRSQPQHF. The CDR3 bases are TGTGCCAGCAGCCAGGACAGGAGTCAGCCCCAGCATTTT.